This TCR beta chain was recovered during a study of T cell responses to AZD1222 COVID-19 vaccine. Across the whole study: Pooled together were second doses at about 4 or about 12 weeks.

Study-level points and caveats: Repertoires in all cases were sampled only once the peak T cell response had passed.

Profiled with immunoSEQ multiplex PCR; TCRdb holds only in-frame clones, not every one. The sample records some 160,000 clones, roughly 92% being singletons. CDR3 length: 15 amino acids. J gave up 4 bases and V 3 bases, and 6 bases lay outside the gene matches. The germline V gene has CDR1 SGHRS and CDR2 YFSETQ. Comment on this clone: Its antigen is unidentified.

The specimen was peripheral blood, collected on day 0 of AZD1222 vaccination. This chain connects TRBV5-1 to TRBJ1-1; TRBD1 aligns across 10 bases. The source of this sequence is an adult in good health. The CDR3 here is CASSSGTGVGTEAFF. The CDR3 coding sequence is TGCGCCAGCAGCTCGGGGACAGGGGTAGGCACTGAAGCTTTCTTT.